Here is one T cell receptor beta chain with its context. The CDR3 consists of 15 residues. The germline V gene has CDR1 SGHDT and CDR2 YYEEEE. The junction had 4 bases not matched to a gene; V was cut back by 4 bases and J by 8 bases. The naive CD8 subset, CD45RO-negative cells positively selected for CCR7, excluded terminally differentiated effector memory CD45RA+ cells. This sample is part of a study of shared clonotypes between healthy human individuals. Assay: immunoSEQ multiplex PCR; the TCRdb copy retains only in-frame clones and omits some. Counted here are 800,000 or so clones, roughly 96% occurring once; the ten biggest clones make up less than 0.25%.

This chain joins TRBV5-6 and TRBJ2-1; 15 positions match TRBD2. The sample comprised naive CD8+ T cells sorted from blood. The TCR originated in a man aged 30 to 45 in good health. The CDR3: CASSQWTSGRDEQFF. The CDR3 DNA reads TGTGCCAGCAGCCAATGGACTAGCGGGAGGGATGAGCAGTTCTTC.